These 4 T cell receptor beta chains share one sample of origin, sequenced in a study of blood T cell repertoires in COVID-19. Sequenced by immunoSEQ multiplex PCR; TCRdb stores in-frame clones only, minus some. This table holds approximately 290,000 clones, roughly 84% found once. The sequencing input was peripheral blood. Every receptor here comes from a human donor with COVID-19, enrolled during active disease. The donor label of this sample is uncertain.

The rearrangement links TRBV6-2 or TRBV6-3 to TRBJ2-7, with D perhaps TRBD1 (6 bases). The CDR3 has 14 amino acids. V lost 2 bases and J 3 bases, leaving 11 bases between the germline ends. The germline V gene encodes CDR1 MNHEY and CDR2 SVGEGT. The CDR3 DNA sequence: TGTGCCAGCAGTTACACGGACAGTTACTACGAGCAGTACTTC. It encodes CASSYTDSYYEQYF.

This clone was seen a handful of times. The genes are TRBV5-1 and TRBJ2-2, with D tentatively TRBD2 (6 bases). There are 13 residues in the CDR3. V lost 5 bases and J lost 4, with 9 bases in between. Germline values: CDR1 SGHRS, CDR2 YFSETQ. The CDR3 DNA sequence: TGCGCCAGCAGTGGGGGGTCCACCGGGGAGCTGTTTTTT. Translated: CASSGGSTGELFF. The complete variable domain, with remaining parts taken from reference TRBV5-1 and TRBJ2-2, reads KAGVTQTPRYLIKTRGQQVTLSCSPISGHRSVSWYQQTPGQGLQFLFEYFSETQRNKGNFPGRFSGRQFSNSRSEMNVSTLELGDSALYLCASSGGSTGELFFGEGSRLTVL.

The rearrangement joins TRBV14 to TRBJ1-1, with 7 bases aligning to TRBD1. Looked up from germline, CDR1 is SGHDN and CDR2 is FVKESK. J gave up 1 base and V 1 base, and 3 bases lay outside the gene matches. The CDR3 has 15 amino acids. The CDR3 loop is CASSQATGKNTEAFF. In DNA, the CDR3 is TGTGCCAGCAGCCAAGCGACAGGGAAGAACACTGAAGCTTTCTTT.

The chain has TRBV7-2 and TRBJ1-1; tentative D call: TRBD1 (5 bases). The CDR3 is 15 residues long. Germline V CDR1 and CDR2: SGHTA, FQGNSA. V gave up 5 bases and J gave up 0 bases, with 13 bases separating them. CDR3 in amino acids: CASSPRGDLNTEAFF. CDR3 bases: TGTGCCAGCAGCCCCCGGGGGGATTTGAACACTGAAGCTTTCTTT.